This note documents a single T cell receptor (beta chain) sequence. Its antigen is still unknown. The germline CDR1 and CDR2 sequences are SGDLS and YYNGEE. J lost 1 base, V lost 3 bases, and 6 bases had no gene match. The CDR3 spans 16 residues. These data come from a study of cytomegalovirus exposure and HLA in healthy donors. Overall study: Per a later analysis, the approximately 600 first-cohort and some 110 validation repertoires shared one platform.

Points from the study as a whole: Cytomegalovirus-associated TCR beta chains were listed, numbering 150 to 200. Testing in vitro showed a few CMV-associated chains specific for CMV antigens. Reported performance of the classifier showed diagnosis of cytomegalovirus status with high specificity and sensitivity.

Clones were sequenced by immunoSEQ multiplex PCR, and TCRdb holds only the in-frame ones, with some missing. Among approximately 100,000 clones listed, around nine tenths were seen once. The sample was PBMCs. This receptor was obtained from a woman younger than 35 in good health and CMV-seronegative. The chain has TRBV9 and TRBJ2-2; 7 bases map to TRBD2. CDR3: CASSANGLVNTGELFF. The CDR3 nucleotides read TGTGCCAGCAGCGCAAATGGACTAGTGAACACCGGGGAGCTGTTTTTT.